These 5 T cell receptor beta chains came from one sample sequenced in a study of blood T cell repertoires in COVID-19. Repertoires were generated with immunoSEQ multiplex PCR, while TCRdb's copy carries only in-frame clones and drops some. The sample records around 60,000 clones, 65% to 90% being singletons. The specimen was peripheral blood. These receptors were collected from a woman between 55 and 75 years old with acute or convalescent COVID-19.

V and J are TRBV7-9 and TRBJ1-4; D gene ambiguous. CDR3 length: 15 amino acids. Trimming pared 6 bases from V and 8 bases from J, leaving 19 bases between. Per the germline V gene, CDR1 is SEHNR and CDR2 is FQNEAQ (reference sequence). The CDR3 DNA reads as TGTGCCAGCAGTCCTAGTTTCTCCGTCGGGGAAAAACTGTTTTTT. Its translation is CASSPSFSVGEKLFF.

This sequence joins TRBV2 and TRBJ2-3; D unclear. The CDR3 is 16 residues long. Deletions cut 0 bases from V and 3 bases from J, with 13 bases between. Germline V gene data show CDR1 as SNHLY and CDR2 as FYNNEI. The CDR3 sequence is CASSEASLIGTDTQYF. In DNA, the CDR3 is TGTGCCAGCAGTGAAGCCTCACTTATCGGGACAGATACGCAGTATTTT.

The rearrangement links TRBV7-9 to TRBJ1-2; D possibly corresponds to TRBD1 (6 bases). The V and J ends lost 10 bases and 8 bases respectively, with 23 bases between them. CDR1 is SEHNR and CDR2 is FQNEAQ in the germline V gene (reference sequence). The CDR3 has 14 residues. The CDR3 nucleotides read TGTGCCACCTCTCGGCAGGGGAGAGGGGACGGCTACACCTTC. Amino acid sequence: CATSRQGRGDGYTF.

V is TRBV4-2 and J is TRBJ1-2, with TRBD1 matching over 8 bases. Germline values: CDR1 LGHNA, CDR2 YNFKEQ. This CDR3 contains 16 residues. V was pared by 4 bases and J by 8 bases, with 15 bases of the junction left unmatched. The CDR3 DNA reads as TGTGCCAGCAGCCCCGTATCCGGGACAGGCTATAACGGCTACACCTTC. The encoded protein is CASSPVSGTGYNGYTF.

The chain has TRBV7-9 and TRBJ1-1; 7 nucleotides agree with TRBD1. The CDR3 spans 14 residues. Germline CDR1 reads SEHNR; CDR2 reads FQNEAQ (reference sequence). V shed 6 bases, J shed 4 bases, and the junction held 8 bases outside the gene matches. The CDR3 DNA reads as TGTGCCAGCAGACCTACAGGGGATAGCACTGAAGCTTTCTTT. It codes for CASRPTGDSTEAFF.